This T cell receptor beta chain was sequenced in a study of cytomegalovirus exposure and HLA in healthy donors. The study's findings and limits: Researchers had no immune exposure information except CMV serostatus available.

Vbeta (60) and Jbeta (13) primers were used in the PCR. In the original processing: It was a later analysis that counted about 80 million unique TCR beta chains, of which 9.5 million to 14 million were shared. Using immunoSEQ multiplex PCR, the repertoire was profiled, and TCRdb retains in-frame clones only, with some absent. That table gives V, J and clone size, and the DNA gave D and trimming. The table lists 75,000 to 90,000 clones, nearly 80% of them singletons. A remark on this clone: Its matching antigen is unknown.

The germline V gene has CDR1 MNHNS and CDR2 SASEGT. The CDR3 is 13 residues long. The ends were cut back, 5 bases at V and 8 bases at J, with 12 bases in the middle. Sample: PBMCs. The rearrangement joins TRBV6-1 to TRBJ1-4; D is undetermined. This receptor was taken from a man in his forties in good health and CMV-seronegative. CDR3 sequence (DNA): TGTGCCAGCAGTCCACCAGGATCGGAAAAACTGTTTTTT. This codes for CASSPPGSEKLFF.